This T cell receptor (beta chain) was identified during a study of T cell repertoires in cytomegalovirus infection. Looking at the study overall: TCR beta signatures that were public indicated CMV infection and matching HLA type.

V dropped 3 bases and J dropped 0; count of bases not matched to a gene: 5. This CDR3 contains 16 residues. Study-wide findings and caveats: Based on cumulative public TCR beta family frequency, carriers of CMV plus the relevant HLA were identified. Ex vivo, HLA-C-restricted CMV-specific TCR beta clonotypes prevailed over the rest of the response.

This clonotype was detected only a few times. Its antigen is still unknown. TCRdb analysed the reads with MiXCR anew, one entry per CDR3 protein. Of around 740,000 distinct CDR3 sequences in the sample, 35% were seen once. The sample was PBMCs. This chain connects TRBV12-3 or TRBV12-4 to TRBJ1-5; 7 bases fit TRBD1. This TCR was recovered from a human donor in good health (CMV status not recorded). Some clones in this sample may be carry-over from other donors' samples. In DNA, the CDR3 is TGTGCCAGCAGTTTGGGGCAGGGGGGTAGCAATCAGCCCCAGCATTTT. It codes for CASSLGQGGSNQPQHF.